This TCR beta chain was identified in a study of T-cell memory formation after mild COVID-19. From the 5' RACE reads, TCRdb called clonotypes with MiXCR, one entry per CDR3 protein. This table has some 45,000 distinct CDR3 sequences, 25% to 30% appearing once. The V and J ends lost 6 bases and 7 bases, in that order; junction bases with no gene match: 9. The length of the CDR3 is 16 residues. CDR1 is MNHEY and CDR2 is SVGAGI in the germline V gene. Comment on this clonotype: The antigen remains undetermined.

The study's findings and limits: While clones contracting from day 15 to 85 were balanced between CD4 and CD8, later expanders leaned CD4+.

Sequencing was performed on PBMCs or a T cell subset sorted from them (not recorded which). The rearrangement joins TRBV6-5 to TRBJ2-3, with TRBD2 identical over 14 bases. The receptor's source is a young man who had mild COVID-19 (a few samples of this study predate the infection). Cell type and time point are not known. This chain's CDR3 is CASSSAGLAGGNTQYF. As DNA, the CDR3 is TGTGCCAGCAGCTCTGCCGGACTAGCGGGGGGTAATACGCAGTATTTT.